These 27 T cell receptor beta chains originate from one sample sequenced in a study of response to subunit inactivated influenza vaccine. One entry per CDR3 protein, called by TCRdb with MiXCR from the RT-PCR reads. Here the sample spans under 750,000 distinct CDR3 sequences, approximately 12% being singletons. Sequencing used PBMCs from blood, obtained on the day of vaccination. The source of these receptors is a man aged 45-65 years who received an inactivated influenza vaccine.

This clonotype turned up a few times. The J gene is TRBJ1-2, the V gene TRBV10-3, with 10 positions matching TRBD1. The CDR3 has 14 residues. J lost 5 bases, V lost 2 bases, and 2 bases had no gene match. Germline assignment: CDR1 ENHRY and CDR2 SYGVKD. As DNA, the CDR3 is TGTGCCATCAGTGAGGACAGGGGGCTATATGGCTACACCTTC. The encoded protein is CAISEDRGLYGYTF.

The J gene is TRBJ2-7, the V gene TRBV29-1, with TRBD2 identical over 11 bases. The CDR3 loop spans 15 amino acids. Germline V gene data show CDR1 as SQVTM and CDR2 as ANQGSEA. Losses at the gene ends were 2 bases for V and 3 bases for J; bases not matched to a gene: 6. The CDR3 spells CSVERLAGTFYEQYF. The CDR3 DNA is TGCAGCGTTGAACGACTAGCGGGAACTTTCTACGAGCAGTACTTC.

The sample holds many counts of this clonotype. The V call is TRBV7-2, the J call TRBJ2-7; D is ambiguous. The CDR3 runs to 14 residues. Germline CDR1 is SGHTA and CDR2 is FQGNSA. V lost 3 bases and J lost 9, with 18 bases in between. The CDR3 DNA sequence: TGTGCCAGCAGCTTCAGTCGAGAGTTATCAGGGCAGTACTTC. This gives the protein CASSFSRELSGQYF.

This clonotype was found many times. V and J are TRBV7-8 and TRBJ1-5, with D tentatively TRBD1 (6 bases). The germline CDR1 and CDR2 sequences are SGHVS and FQNEAQ. V was cut by 5 bases and J by 1 base, with 18 bases left in between. The CDR3 contains 17 residues. The CDR3 region is CASSISGHRDSNQPQHF. The CDR3 nucleotides read TGTGCCAGCAGCATCTCCGGGCACAGGGACAGCAATCAGCCCCAGCATTTT.

V usage is TRBV12-3 or TRBV12-4 and J usage is TRBJ2-3; TRBD2 matches 7 bases. The J segment lost 0 bases and the V segment lost 3 bases, leaving 9 bases of the junction unmatched. The CDR3 spans 17 residues. CDR3 residues: CASSFEPGGHSTDTQYF. In DNA, the CDR3 is TGTGCCAGCAGTTTTGAGCCGGGAGGCCATAGCACAGATACGCAGTATTTT.

This clonotype was counted between two and nine times. Here the CDR3 reads CATSDKGSHGYQPQHF. DNA for the CDR3: TGTGCCACCAGTGATAAGGGGTCCCACGGATATCAGCCCCAGCATTTT. The chain carries TRBV24-1 and TRBJ1-5, with D possibly TRBD1 on 5 matching bases. Germline lookup yields CDR1 KGHDR and CDR2 SFDVKD. Between the trimmed V and J ends, which lost 3 bases and 5 bases, there was a span of 16 bases. The CDR3 totals 16 residues.

The table lists this clonotype with a few counts. The chain carries TRBV4-1 and TRBJ2-2; D uncertain. Trimming shortened V by 3 bases and J by 3 bases, and 11 bases separated the two germline ends. Germline values: CDR1 MGHRA, CDR2 YSYEKL. The CDR3 length is 15 residues. The CDR3 coding sequence is TGCGCCAGCAGCCACCGAACAGAGTACACCGGGGAGCTGTTTTTT. Protein sequence: CASSHRTEYTGELFF.

There are a few counts of this clonotype. The J gene is TRBJ2-7, the V gene TRBV10-2; 7 bases are shared with TRBD1. J was trimmed by 0 bases and V by 1 base; bases with no gene match: 6. Germline CDR1 is WSHSY and CDR2 is SAAADI. The CDR3 has 16 amino acids. CDR3 sequence (DNA): TGCGCCAGCAGTGAGTTACCCGGGACAGTCTCCTACGAGCAGTACTTC. Its translation: CASSELPGTVSYEQYF.

This clonotype was recorded many times. The genes are TRBV4-2 and TRBJ2-1, with D possibly matching TRBD2 (6 bases). Germline CDR1 LGHNA, CDR2 YNFKEQ. V lost 2 bases, J lost 9 bases, and 17 bases lay in between. CDR3 length equals 15 residues. This chain's CDR3 is CASSQLAFGVGEQFF. The DNA for the CDR3 is TGTGCCAGCAGCCAACTAGCGTTCGGGGTAGGTGAGCAGTTCTTC.

In its sample, this clonotype was seen a few times. V is TRBV15 and J is TRBJ2-1; D uncertain. Germline-derived CDR1 and CDR2 are LNHNV and YYDKDF (reference sequence). The CDR3 spans 17 residues. Deletions cut 0 bases from V and 5 bases from J, with 17 bases between. The CDR3 DNA reads TGTGCCACCAGCAGAGATCTAAGGATGTTCGACAACAATGAGCAGTTCTTC. It codes for CATSRDLRMFDNNEQFF.

This clonotype has only a few counts. The V and J genes are TRBV5-1 and TRBJ2-6, with TRBD1 matching over 9 bases. Germline V CDR1 and CDR2: SGHRS, YFSETQ. The CDR3 is 17 amino acids. The ends lost 4 bases at V and 1 base at J; junction bases unmatched: 6. CDR3 in DNA: TGCGCCAGCAGCGTAACAGGGGGCTTGTCTGGGGCCAACGTCCTGACTTTC. Its protein product is CASSVTGGLSGANVLTF.

In this sample, this clonotype turned up a few times. The chain joins TRBV5-1 to TRBJ2-7, with D unclear. Germline-derived CDR1 and CDR2 are SGHRS and YFSETQ. CDR3 length: 13 residues. V lost 8 bases and J 1 base, leaving 13 bases between the germline ends. For the CDR3, the DNA is TGCGCCAGTGGGCCCTCGGGTTCCTACGAGCAGTACTTC. This sequence encodes CASGPSGSYEQYF. Full variable domain (rest looked up from reference TRBV5-1 and TRBJ2-7): KAGVTQTPRYLIKTRGQQVTLSCSPISGHRSVSWYQQTPGQGLQFLFEYFSETQRNKGNFPGRFSGRQFSNSRSEMNVSTLELGDSALYLCASGPSGSYEQYFGPGTRLTVT.

V and J are TRBV6-5 and TRBJ1-1; 10 bases map to TRBD1. Per germline, CDR1 MNHEY and CDR2 SVGAGI. The CDR3 runs to 17 residues. J was trimmed by 4 bases and V by 0 bases; bases with no gene match: 8. The CDR3 sequence: CASSYSTGGKWVTEAFF. The CDR3, as DNA: TGTGCCAGCAGTTACTCGACAGGGGGCAAATGGGTCACTGAAGCTTTCTTT.

The CDR3 loop is CASSWGVGGTDTQYF. In nucleotides, the CDR3 is TGTGCCAGCAGCTGGGGGGTTGGGGGCACAGATACGCAGTATTTT. This sequence joins TRBV7-8 and TRBJ2-3; D might be TRBD2 (6 bases). The ends were cut back, 4 bases at V and 1 base at J, with 12 bases in the middle. This CDR3 is 15 amino acids long. CDR1 SGHVS and CDR2 FQNEAQ come from the germline V gene.

This clonotype was seen more than once but under ten times. This chain links TRBV6-5 with TRBJ2-3, with TRBD2 matching over 16 bases. V trimming: 4 bases; J trimming: 3 bases; junction bases outside the gene matches: 4. This CDR3 contains 17 residues. Looked up from germline, CDR1 is MNHEY and CDR2 is SVGAGI. The CDR3 here is CASSSPGLAGGTDTQYF. CDR3 bases: TGTGCCAGCAGTTCTCCGGGACTAGCGGGGGGGACAGATACGCAGTATTTT.

The table lists this clonotype with a few counts. This chain joins TRBV2 and TRBJ2-7, with 9 positions matching TRBD2. The germline V gene has CDR1 SNHLY and CDR2 FYNNEI. With 7 bases clipped from V and 8 bases from J, the junction kept 9 bases outside the gene matches. CDR3 length equals 13 residues. CDR3 coding DNA: TGTGCCAGCACCGGGACGCGGGAGGGGAAGCAGTACTTC. It specifies CASTGTREGKQYF.

The chain uses TRBV25-1 and TRBJ2-7; D is unresolved. The CDR3 runs 11 residues. V was clipped by 9 bases and J by 5 bases, with 11 bases between them. Germline V gene lookup returns CDR1 MGHDK and CDR2 SYGVNS. The CDR3 coding sequence is TGTGCCAGTGCTGGGGTCAACGAGCAGTACTTC. Encoded protein: CASAGVNEQYF.

V and J are TRBV5-5 and TRBJ2-1, with TRBD2 identical over 8 bases. The CDR3 runs to 16 residues. Per the germline V gene, CDR1 is SGHKS and CDR2 is YYEKEE (reference sequence). Unmatched junction bases numbered 14, after V lost 4 bases and J lost 8 bases. The CDR3 spells CASSRGGQQRHHEQFF. The DNA for the CDR3 is TGTGCCAGCAGCCGGGGGGGACAACAGAGACACCATGAGCAGTTCTTC.

The rearrangement joins TRBV4-2 to TRBJ2-1; D is undetermined. Germline V gene data show CDR1 as LGHNA and CDR2 as YNFKEQ. The length of the CDR3 is 14 residues. V lost 1 base to trimming and J lost 7 bases, with 11 bases between them. The CDR3 region is CASSQGARANEQFF. Written as DNA, the CDR3 is TGTGCCAGCAGCCAAGGGGCAAGAGCGAATGAGCAGTTCTTC.

As DNA, the CDR3 is TGTGCCAGCAGCAACTCTAACTATGGCTACACCTTC. Translation: CASSNSNYGYTF. The genes are TRBV25-1 and TRBJ1-2; D is unresolved. Germline values: CDR1 MGHDK, CDR2 SYGVNS. With 6 bases removed from V and 0 bases from J, the gap between germline ends came to 5 bases. The CDR3 runs 12 residues.

The chain carries TRBV6-1 and TRBJ2-1; 9 bases line up with TRBD1. The CDR3 sequence is 15 residues long. Per the germline V gene, CDR1 is MNHNS and CDR2 is SASEGT. V shed 10 bases, J shed 0 bases, and the junction held 7 bases outside the gene matches. CDR3 DNA sequence: TGTGCCACCCTGAAGGGACAGGGCTCCTACAATGAGCAGTTCTTC. Translated: CATLKGQGSYNEQFF.

In this sample, this clonotype turned up a few times. This chain uses TRBV7-2 with TRBJ2-5; possible D gene TRBD2, 5 bases. The CDR3 runs to 16 residues. The germline CDR1 and CDR2 sequences are SGHTA and FQGNSA. Trimming stripped 5 bases from V and 4 bases from J, with 20 bases between. The CDR3 region has the DNA TGTGCCAGCAGCACCTTAGCGACCACTGGATTAGAGACCCAGTACTTC. Its protein is CASSTLATTGLETQYF.

The chain joins TRBV12-3 or TRBV12-4 to TRBJ1-2; 11 bases align to TRBD1. Germline trimming cut 6 bases from V and 0 bases from J; bases unmatched to any gene: 12. The CDR3 covers 18 residues. CDR3 in amino acids: CASSPGSGQGGANYGYTF. The CDR3 bases are TGTGCCAGCAGCCCCGGATCGGGACAGGGGGGTGCTAACTATGGCTACACCTTC.

This chain connects TRBV6-2 or TRBV6-3 to TRBJ2-7; TRBD2 agrees at 12 bases. This CDR3 spans 14 amino acids. Looked up from germline, CDR1 is MNHEY and CDR2 is SVGEGT. V was clipped by 7 bases and J by 6 bases; unmatched bases: 7. CDR3 amino acids: CASKLAGGLREQYF. DNA for the CDR3: TGTGCCAGCAAACTAGCGGGGGGATTACGCGAGCAGTACTTC.

This clonotype was seen more than once but under ten times. The V call is TRBV5-1, the J call TRBJ2-7, with D possibly called TRBD1 or TRBD2 (5 bases each). CDR1 is SGHRS, CDR2 YFSETQ, per germline. The length of the CDR3 is 15 residues. The ends were cut back, 2 bases at V and 1 base at J, with 13 bases in the middle. The CDR3 sequence: CASSFTRGVSYEQYF. The DNA of the CDR3 is TGCGCCAGCAGCTTCACAAGAGGGGTTTCCTACGAGCAGTACTTC.

The CDR3 loop reads CASSQDLYNPRIDTQYF. The CDR3, as DNA: TGCGCCAGCAGCCAAGATCTTTATAACCCTCGGATAGATACGCAGTATTTT. The rearrangement uses TRBV4-3 and TRBJ2-3; D unclear. Trimming removed 0 bases at V and 5 bases at J, with 18 bases between. CDR1 LGHNA and CDR2 YSLEER come from the germline V gene. CDR3 length equals 17 residues.

The chain is built from TRBV4-2 and TRBJ2-6; 7 nucleotides agree with TRBD1. The CDR3 length is 18 residues. The J segment lost 2 bases and the V segment lost 2 bases, leaving 9 bases of the junction unmatched. Looked up from germline, CDR1 is LGHNA and CDR2 is YNFKEQ. In DNA form, the CDR3 reads TGTGCCAGCAGCCAATTCGACACAGGGGCGGCTGGGGCCAACGTCCTGACTTTC. This sequence encodes CASSQFDTGAAGANVLTF.